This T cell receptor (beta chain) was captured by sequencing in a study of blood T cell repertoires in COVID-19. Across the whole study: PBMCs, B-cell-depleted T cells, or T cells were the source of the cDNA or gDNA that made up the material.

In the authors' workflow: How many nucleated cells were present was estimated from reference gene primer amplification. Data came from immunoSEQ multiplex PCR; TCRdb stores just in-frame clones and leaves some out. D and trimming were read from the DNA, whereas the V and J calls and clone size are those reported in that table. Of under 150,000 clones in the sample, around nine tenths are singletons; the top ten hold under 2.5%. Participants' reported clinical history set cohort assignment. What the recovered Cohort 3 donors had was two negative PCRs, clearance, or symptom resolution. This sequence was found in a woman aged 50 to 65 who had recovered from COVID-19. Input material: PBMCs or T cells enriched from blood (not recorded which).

The CDR3 reads CASSSTGNSNQPQHF. CDR3 DNA: TGTGCCAGCAGCTCGACAGGGAATAGCAATCAGCCCCAGCATTTT. This chain uses TRBV7-8 with TRBJ1-5; the match to TRBD1 covers 7 bases. Germline V CDR1 and CDR2: SGHVS, FQNEAQ. V lost 4 bases to trimming and J lost 0 bases; unmatched junction nucleotides: 3. This CDR3 is 15 amino acids long.